This T cell receptor (beta chain) is from a study of identical twins' blood T cells. Overall study findings and caveats: Each donor's most abundant TCRbeta clonotypes shared more CDR3 sequences with her twin than unrelated donors. Shared CDR3 clonotype counts tracked mainly the product of cloneset sizes.

Original processing notes: Clonotypes per individual ranged from about 85,000 to nearly 550,000. One entry per CDR3 protein results from TCRdb running MiXCR on the 5' RACE reads. TCRdb assigned the V and J calls; the authors' analysis was not used. The table includes fewer than 450,000 distinct CDR3 sequences, about 28% detected once. Between the trimmed V and J ends, which lost 0 bases and 11 bases, there was a span of 14 bases. CDR3 length: 13 amino acids. Germline CDR1 and CDR2: SGHRS and YFSETQ. A remark on this clonotype: The antigen is not known.

This chain uses TRBV5-1 with TRBJ1-1, with TRBD1 as a possible D gene (5 bases). The sequenced sample consisted of PBMCs. The TCR was taken from a woman aged 18-55 years in good health. The CDR3 here is CASSLGSLRAAFF. The CDR3 DNA follows: TGCGCCAGCAGCTTGGGATCGCTCAGGGCGGCTTTCTTT.